A selection of T cell receptor beta chains follows, all from one sample in a study of blood T cell repertoires in COVID-19. Sequencing used immunoSEQ multiplex PCR; TCRdb keeps in-frame clones, though not all of them. The data contain a few hundred thousand clones, 80% to 95% of them singletons. The specimen was PBMCs or T cells enriched from blood (not recorded which). The receptors stem from a woman under 40 who had recovered from COVID-19. CDR3s include the opening cysteine and the closing phenylalanine or tryptophan. The D gene is left open where the match is weak. Size tells how often a clone was seen (once, few, many) or the class of an expanded clone, and some rows leave it out.

V gene	J gene	D gene	clone size	CDR3 protein	CDR3 DNA
TRBV28	TRBJ1-1	TRBD1	.	CASSRGQGGAFMAFF	TGTGCCAGCAGTCGAGGACAGGGGGGCGCTTTTATGGCTTTCTTT
TRBV5-4	TRBJ1-1	.	.	CASSPGQTNTEAFF	TGTGCCAGCAGCCCGGGACAAACGAACACTGAAGCTTTCTTT
TRBV3-1/TRBV3-2	TRBJ2-5	TRBD1	.	CASSQVQGYQETQYF	TGTGCCAGCAGCCAGGTACAGGGGTACCAAGAGACCCAGTACTTC
TRBV28	TRBJ2-5	.	.	CASSQLGQGNRETQYF	TGTGCCAGCAGCCAACTAGGGCAGGGGAATAGGGAGACCCAGTACTTC
TRBV6-5	TRBJ1-1	.	.	CASSTQGTEAFF	TGTGCCAGCAGTACCCAGGGGACTGAAGCTTTCTTT
TRBV28	TRBJ2-2	TRBD2	.	CASSLAAAGGRTGELFF	TGTGCCAGCAGTTTAGCGGCCGCGGGGGGGCGCACCGGGGAGCTGTTTTTT
TRBV6-5	TRBJ2-7	TRBD1	.	CASSYAGTGGYEQYF	TGTGCCAGCAGTTACGCCGGGACAGGGGGCTACGAGCAGTACTTC
TRBV30	TRBJ1-2	.	.	CAWAPWGGGYTF	TGTGCCTGGGCCCCCTGGGGCGGTGGCTACACCTTC
TRBV7-8	TRBJ2-1	.	.	CASSLARLPSSYNEQFF	TGTGCCAGCAGCTTAGCGCGGCTTCCGAGCTCCTACAATGAGCAGTTCTTC
TRBV11-3	TRBJ2-7	TRBD2	once	CASSFILAGSSYEQYF	TGTGCCAGCAGCTTCATACTAGCGGGGAGCTCCTACGAGCAGTACTTC
TRBV7-9	TRBJ2-7	TRBD1	.	CASSKGTGGRSNYEQYF	TGTGCCAGCAGCAAAGGAACAGGGGGCCGGAGTAACTACGAGCAGTACTTC
TRBV21-1	TRBJ2-1	.	.	CASSKGLAKGNEQFF	TGTGCCAGCAGCAAAGGCCTAGCTAAGGGCAATGAGCAGTTCTTC
TRBV28	TRBJ1-2	.	.	CASSLGAGAFYGYTF	TGTGCCAGCAGTTTGGGGGCAGGGGCCTTCTATGGCTACACCTTC
TRBV28	TRBJ1-2	TRBD1	.	CASSQGTGAYGYTF	TGTGCCAGCAGTCAGGGAACAGGGGCCTATGGCTACACCTTC
TRBV4-1	TRBJ2-1	.	.	CASSPRGRTTYNEQFF	TGCGCCAGCAGCCCTAGGGGACGGACTACCTACAATGAGCAGTTCTTC
TRBV6-1	TRBJ1-6	.	once	CASSEARTALSLHF	TGTGCCAGCAGTGAAGCGAGGACAGCCCTGTCCCTCCACTTT
TRBV4-1	TRBJ2-2	TRBD1	.	CARSRPRGYNTGELFF	TGCGCCCGCAGCCGCCCCAGGGGGTACAACACCGGGGAGCTGTTTTTT
TRBV28	TRBJ1-6	.	.	CASSSGLLNSPLHF	TGTGCCAGCAGTTCAGGACTGCTTAATTCACCCCTCCACTTT
TRBV28	TRBJ2-7	TRBD1	.	CASSVGTGIYYEQYF	TGTGCCAGCAGCGTGGGGACAGGGATTTACTACGAGCAGTACTTC
TRBV28	TRBJ2-3	TRBD2	.	CASSILAGSTDTQYF	TGTGCCAGCAGTATTTTAGCGGGATCCACAGATACGCAGTATTTT
TRBV20-1	TRBJ2-1	TRBD2	.	CSASSELAGVSNEQFF	TGCAGTGCTAGTTCAGAACTAGCGGGGGTCTCCAATGAGCAGTTCTTC
TRBV4-3	TRBJ2-7	.	once	CASSQDSRNPSYEQYF	TGCGCCAGCAGCCAAGATTCCAGAAATCCATCCTACGAGCAGTACTTC
TRBV7-3	TRBJ2-1	.	.	CASSPKPGTRVRDSSYNEQFF	TGTGCCAGCAGCCCTAAGCCCGGGACTCGAGTTCGAGATAGCTCCTACAATGAGCAGTTCTTC
TRBV2	TRBJ1-6	.	once	CASSPNRASYNSPLHF	TGTGCCAGCAGTCCCAACAGGGCCTCCTATAATTCACCCCTCCACTTT
TRBV3-1/TRBV3-2	TRBJ1-4	TRBD1	.	CASSAGQFGEKLFF	TGTGCCAGCAGCGCGGGACAGTTCGGGGAAAAACTGTTTTTT
TRBV7-2	TRBJ2-7	.	.	CASSPGGSSYEQYF	TGTGCCAGCAGCCCCGGGGGAAGCTCCTACGAGCAGTACTTC
TRBV7-9	TRBJ1-2	.	.	CASSLDYSSYGYTF	TGTGCCAGCAGCTTAGACTACTCAAGCTATGGCTACACCTTC
TRBV28	TRBJ2-7	TRBD2	.	CASSNLAGRFEQYF	TGTGCCAGCAGTAACCTAGCGGGAAGGTTCGAGCAGTACTTC
TRBV29-1	TRBJ1-1	.	.	CSAVGGDRAEAFF	TGCAGCGCCGTAGGGGGGGATAGGGCTGAAGCTTTCTTT
TRBV12-2	TRBJ1-5	.	.	CASRSWTGRSNQPQHF	TGTGCAAGTCGCTCGTGGACAGGAAGGAGCAATCAGCCCCAGCATTTT
TRBV5-6	TRBJ2-7	TRBD1	few	CASSLLGQHYEQYF	TGTGCCAGCAGCCTTTTGGGACAGCACTACGAGCAGTACTTC
TRBV24-1	TRBJ2-7	.	few	CATSDYRQEQYF	TGTGCCACCAGTGATTACCGCCAGGAGCAGTACTTC
TRBV5-1	TRBJ2-3	.	.	CASSLEGVTDTQYF	TGCGCCAGCAGCTTGGAGGGGGTCACAGATACGCAGTATTTT
TRBV28	TRBJ2-7	TRBD1	.	CASSLTTGGNEQYF	TGTGCCAGCAGTTTAACGACAGGGGGAAACGAGCAGTACTTC
TRBV6-5	TRBJ2-2	.	.	CASSYETGELFF	TGTGCCAGCAGTTATGAGACCGGGGAGCTGTTTTTT
TRBV6-1	TRBJ2-3	.	few	CASSERSSGPTDTQYF	TGTGCCAGCAGTGAAAGGAGTAGCGGTCCCACAGATACGCAGTATTTT
TRBV28	TRBJ1-6	TRBD1	.	CASSRPDRDNSPLHF	TGTGCCAGCAGCCGCCCGGACAGGGATAATTCACCCCTCCACTTT
TRBV5-1	TRBJ2-3	TRBD2	.	CASSSASGRGGFADTQYF	TGCGCCAGCAGCTCGGCCTCCGGGCGGGGGGGCTTCGCAGATACGCAGTATTTT
TRBV6-5	TRBJ1-1	.	.	CASSYSNRGATEAFF	TGTGCCAGCAGTTACTCGAACCGGGGGGCGACTGAAGCTTTCTTT
TRBV10-3	TRBJ1-2	TRBD1	.	CAISPGTGVYGYTF	TGTGCCATCAGCCCCGGGACAGGGGTCTATGGCTACACCTTC
TRBV4-3	TRBJ2-2	.	.	CASSQEKAGTYFTGELFF	TGCGCCAGCAGCCAAGAAAAGGCCGGGACTTACTTCACCGGGGAGCTGTTTTTT
TRBV3-1/TRBV3-2	TRBJ2-3	.	.	CASSQWTGRGTDTQYF	TGTGCCAGCAGCCAATGGACTGGACGGGGCACAGATACGCAGTATTTT
TRBV27	TRBJ1-2	.	.	CASSLVESAGNHYGYTF	TGTGCCAGCAGTTTAGTGGAATCGGCAGGGAACCACTATGGCTACACCTTC
TRBV7-2	TRBJ1-1	.	.	CASSLDGSTEAFF	TGTGCCAGCAGCTTAGACGGGTCCACTGAAGCTTTCTTT
TRBV7-9	TRBJ2-3	TRBD2	.	CASSLTTSGGQPKDTQYF	TGTGCCAGCAGCCTAACGACTAGCGGGGGGCAACCCAAAGATACGCAGTATTTT
TRBV3-1/TRBV3-2	TRBJ1-3	.	.	CASSQGGHRSGNTIYF	TGTGCCAGCAGCCAAGGGGGGCACCGCTCTGGAAACACCATATATTTT
TRBV11-1	TRBJ2-1	TRBD2	.	CASSRDYPLEQFF	TGTGCCAGCAGCCGGGACTACCCTTTGGAGCAGTTCTTC
TRBV28	TRBJ2-2	.	.	CASSLQGLPTGELFF	TGTGCCAGCAGTTTACAGGGATTACCCACCGGGGAGCTGTTTTTT
TRBV6-2/TRBV6-3	TRBJ2-7	.	.	CASSYLGGIYEQYF	TGTGCCAGCAGTTACCTCGGAGGGATCTACGAGCAGTACTTC
TRBV4-1	TRBJ2-1	TRBD2	.	CASSQSLAGGPIYNEQFF	TGCGCCAGCAGCCAATCGTTAGCGGGAGGGCCGATTTACAATGAGCAGTTCTTC
TRBV30	TRBJ2-2	.	.	CAWSGSIGIGGELFF	TGTGCCTGGAGTGGTAGTATCGGGATCGGCGGGGAGCTGTTTTTT
TRBV25-1	TRBJ2-1	.	.	CASSPQTGYSYNEQFF	TGTGCCAGCAGTCCCCAGACAGGATACTCCTACAATGAGCAGTTCTTC
TRBV27	TRBJ2-1	TRBD2	.	CASSLWGLGYNEQFF	TGTGCCAGCAGTTTATGGGGACTAGGATACAATGAGCAGTTCTTC
TRBV9	TRBJ2-1	.	.	CASSRTGVEAGGWFNEQFF	TGTGCCAGCAGCCGTACGGGGGTTGAGGCAGGGGGATGGTTTAATGAGCAGTTCTTC
TRBV2	TRBJ1-2	.	.	CASGGGTNYGYTF	TGTGCCAGCGGAGGAGGGACTAACTATGGCTACACCTTC
TRBV12-3/TRBV12-4	TRBJ1-4	.	.	CASSPPYSVKLFF	TGTGCCAGCAGTCCCCCTTATAGTGTAAAACTGTTTTTT